A selection of T cell receptor beta chains follows, all from one sample in a study of shared clonotypes between healthy human individuals. TCRdb's copy holds only in-frame clones and misses some; the assay was immunoSEQ multiplex PCR. The data show approximately 740,000 clones, almost 95% seen once. What was sequenced was naive CD8+ T cells sorted from blood. The receptor source for this set is a man younger than 45 in good health. Each CDR3 is given with its conserved first and last residue. A D gene is named only where the DNA matches it firmly.

J	V	D	CDR3
TRBJ2-7	TRBV2	NA	CASDSRPRPYEQYF
TRBJ2-1	TRBV7-9	NA	CASSLPPYNEQFF
TRBJ2-1	TRBV27	NA	CASSSAEGRSNYNEQFF
TRBJ2-7	TRBV27	TRBD2	CASSVRLAGPYEQYF
TRBJ2-7	TRBV9	NA	CASSVVGRYRAYEQYF
TRBJ2-7	TRBV5-1	NA	CASSLRSPTYEQYF
TRBJ1-2	TRBV2	TRBD1	CASRDTLGTGGAGNYGYTF
TRBJ2-2	TRBV29-1	NA	CSVEDGAGATSTGELFF
TRBJ2-1	TRBV28	NA	CASSFSPGPIRSDNEQFF
TRBJ2-5	TRBV10-3	NA	CAISVAGRGQETQYF
TRBJ2-3	TRBV7-9	TRBD2	CASSSTSGPSTDTQYF
TRBJ2-7	TRBV5-4	NA	CASSLPDNSYEQYF
TRBJ2-3	TRBV5-4	TRBD2	CASSFKGLAGGYTQYF
TRBJ2-1	TRBV27	NA	CASSPNFSDWGTDEQFF
TRBJ2-7	TRBV14	TRBD1	CASSPGQNLYEQYF
TRBJ2-6	TRBV19	NA	CASRSLYGANVLTF
TRBJ2-3	TRBV6-5	NA	CASSYNLEGGTDTQYF
TRBJ2-7	TRBV2	NA	CASSGGHAILPSYEQYF
TRBJ2-3	TRBV5-1	TRBD2	CASSLRPLAAADTQYF
TRBJ2-3	TRBV7-2	TRBD2	CASSLGLAGVLPLTDTQYF
TRBJ2-1	TRBV6-1	NA	CASSEGNLNRNEQFF
TRBJ2-7	TRBV9	TRBD1	CASSEGAGGSLVTDEQYF
TRBJ2-7	TRBV15	TRBD2	CATSSTLPSGRLLEQYF
TRBJ2-1	TRBV27	NA	CASSSGQGLSYNEQFF